The rows below give T cell receptor beta chains drawn from one sample of a study of cytomegalovirus exposure and HLA in healthy donors. The data were produced by immunoSEQ multiplex PCR, yet TCRdb's version contains in-frame clones alone and is incomplete. Here the sample spans about 240,000 clones, roughly 78% being singletons. Sequences were obtained from PBMCs. The receptors were sampled from a boy aged 5-17 years in good health and CMV-seronegative. The CDR3 runs from the conserved cysteine through the conserved F or W. Each record gives: clone size, V gene, D gene, J gene, CDR3 DNA, CDR3 protein. D genes are given only for firm matches. Some rows mark clone size as missing; the rest say once, few, many or name a class of expanded clone.

clone_size: NA
v_call: TRBV6-6
d_call: TRBD2
j_call: TRBJ2-7
cdr3_nt: TGTGCCAGCAGGGGGACTAGCGGAGACTACGAGCAGTACTTC
cdr3_aa: CASRGTSGDYEQYF

clone_size: NA
v_call: TRBV19
d_call: NA
j_call: TRBJ1-5
cdr3_nt: TGTGCCAGTAGTGGACAGTATAGCAATCAGCCCCAGCATTTT
cdr3_aa: CASSGQYSNQPQHF

clone_size: NA
v_call: TRBV19
d_call: TRBD1
j_call: TRBJ1-5
cdr3_nt: TGTGCCAGTAGTATATCTAAGTGGGACAGGGACGGCAATCAGCCCCAGCATTTT
cdr3_aa: CASSISKWDRDGNQPQHF

clone_size: NA
v_call: TRBV6-6
d_call: NA
j_call: TRBJ1-1
cdr3_nt: TGTGCCAGCAGTTATTTCTTCATCGGGACAGAAGCTTTCTTT
cdr3_aa: CASSYFFIGTEAFF

clone_size: NA
v_call: TRBV29-1
d_call: NA
j_call: TRBJ1-1
cdr3_nt: TGCAGCGTTGAAGGGAGGTGGGCGTCCGGGGCTTTCTTT
cdr3_aa: CSVEGRWASGAFF

clone_size: NA
v_call: TRBV7-6
d_call: NA
j_call: TRBJ2-7
cdr3_nt: TGTGCCAGCAGCCTCCTCGGCCCCGGACTTTCTAACTTTGGCGAGCAGTACTTC
cdr3_aa: CASSLLGPGLSNFGEQYF

clone_size: few
v_call: TRBV25-1
d_call: NA
j_call: TRBJ1-4
cdr3_nt: TGTGCCAGCAGTGAATGGGGGGGATGGGAAAAACTGTTTTTT
cdr3_aa: CASSEWGGWEKLFF

clone_size: NA
v_call: TRBV5-1
d_call: TRBD1
j_call: TRBJ1-2
cdr3_nt: TGCGCCAGCAGCTTACTAGGACAGGGAATCTCTAACTATGGCTACACCTTC
cdr3_aa: CASSLLGQGISNYGYTF

clone_size: NA
v_call: TRBV7-2
d_call: NA
j_call: TRBJ2-2
cdr3_nt: TGTGCCAGCAGCTTAAGTCGGGACACCGGGGAGCTGTTTTTT
cdr3_aa: CASSLSRDTGELFF

clone_size: NA
v_call: TRBV7-9
d_call: NA
j_call: TRBJ2-7
cdr3_nt: TGTTCCAGCAGCTTGTCTCACATGGAGCAGTACTTC
cdr3_aa: CSSSLSHMEQYF

clone_size: NA
v_call: TRBV19
d_call: TRBD1
j_call: TRBJ1-1
cdr3_nt: TGTGCCAGTAGGAAGACAGGGGGATGGTTGGACACTGAAGCTTTCTTT
cdr3_aa: CASRKTGGWLDTEAFF

clone_size: NA
v_call: TRBV27
d_call: TRBD2
j_call: TRBJ2-7
cdr3_nt: TGTGCCAGCAAAGGGCTAGCGGTTTCGTCCTACGAGCAGTACTTC
cdr3_aa: CASKGLAVSSYEQYF

clone_size: once
v_call: TRBV12-5
d_call: TRBD1
j_call: TRBJ2-7
cdr3_nt: TGTGCTAGTGGTTGGACGGGACAGTCCTTCTCCTACGAGCAGTACTTC
cdr3_aa: CASGWTGQSFSYEQYF

clone_size: NA
v_call: TRBV29-1
d_call: TRBD2
j_call: TRBJ2-7
cdr3_nt: TGCAGCGTTGAGAGCGGAGCGGGATCTGACTACGAGCAGTACTTC
cdr3_aa: CSVESGAGSDYEQYF

clone_size: NA
v_call: TRBV10-1
d_call: TRBD2
j_call: TRBJ2-7
cdr3_nt: TGCGCCAGCAGTGACGGACTAGCGGGAGTAGACGACGAGCAGTACTTC
cdr3_aa: CASSDGLAGVDDEQYF

clone_size: few
v_call: TRBV27
d_call: NA
j_call: TRBJ2-7
cdr3_nt: TGTGCCAGCAGTTTATATGGCAGGGTTTGGGGCGAGCAGTACTTC
cdr3_aa: CASSLYGRVWGEQYF

clone_size: once
v_call: TRBV9
d_call: NA
j_call: TRBJ1-1
cdr3_nt: TGTGCCAGCAGCAGGGGGTACACTGAAGCTTTCTTT
cdr3_aa: CASSRGYTEAFF

clone_size: NA
v_call: TRBV2
d_call: NA
j_call: TRBJ1-4
cdr3_nt: TGTGCCAGCAGTGAACGGTCTCCGGTTAATGAAAAACTGTTTTTT
cdr3_aa: CASSERSPVNEKLFF

clone_size: NA
v_call: TRBV6-5
d_call: NA
j_call: TRBJ1-3
cdr3_nt: TGTGCCAGCAGGCCGCGGGGCTCTGGAAACACCATATATTTT
cdr3_aa: CASRPRGSGNTIYF

clone_size: NA
v_call: TRBV9
d_call: TRBD1
j_call: TRBJ1-6
cdr3_nt: TGTGCCAGCAGCGTAGAGGGACAGGTTAGCTCACCCCTCCACTTT
cdr3_aa: CASSVEGQVSSPLHF

clone_size: NA
v_call: TRBV5-8
d_call: TRBD1
j_call: TRBJ2-2
cdr3_nt: TGTGCCAGCAGCTTATACCGGGACAGGGGGCGTGGCGGGGAGCTGTTTTTT
cdr3_aa: CASSLYRDRGRGGELFF

clone_size: NA
v_call: TRBV29-1
d_call: NA
j_call: TRBJ2-3
cdr3_nt: TGCAGCGTGCTACCGGGACAATCAGATACGCAGTATTTT
cdr3_aa: CSVLPGQSDTQYF

clone_size: few
v_call: TRBV27
d_call: TRBD1
j_call: TRBJ1-5
cdr3_nt: TGTGCCAGCAGTTTTACCGGCAGGGGGGATCAGCCCCAGCATTTT
cdr3_aa: CASSFTGRGDQPQHF

clone_size: NA
v_call: TRBV30
d_call: TRBD2
j_call: TRBJ2-1
cdr3_nt: TGTGCCTGGAAAAGCGGGGGGGAAAATGAGCAGTTCTTC
cdr3_aa: CAWKSGGENEQFF

clone_size: NA
v_call: TRBV2
d_call: NA
j_call: TRBJ1-1
cdr3_nt: TGTGCCAGCAGTGGGAGACAGGCGAACACTGAAGCTTTCTTT
cdr3_aa: CASSGRQANTEAFF

clone_size: NA
v_call: TRBV7-6
d_call: NA
j_call: TRBJ2-7
cdr3_nt: TGTGCCAGCAGCTTAGGACTTAACTCCTACGAGCAGTACTTC
cdr3_aa: CASSLGLNSYEQYF

clone_size: once
v_call: TRBV7-6
d_call: TRBD2
j_call: TRBJ2-5
cdr3_nt: TGTGCCAGCAGCTTATTAGCGGGAGATGAAGAGACCCAGTACTTC
cdr3_aa: CASSLLAGDEETQYF

clone_size: NA
v_call: TRBV6-6
d_call: NA
j_call: TRBJ1-3
cdr3_nt: TGTGCCAGCAGTGACGGTCTGAGGGGAAACACCATATATTTT
cdr3_aa: CASSDGLRGNTIYF

clone_size: few
v_call: TRBV5-1
d_call: TRBD1
j_call: TRBJ1-2
cdr3_nt: TGCGCCAGCAGACAGACAGGGTTGGACTATGGCTACACCTTC
cdr3_aa: CASRQTGLDYGYTF

clone_size: few
v_call: TRBV19
d_call: TRBD1
j_call: TRBJ2-7
cdr3_nt: TGTGCCAGTAGTCTAACGGGACAGGGGGCTCACGAGCAGTACTTC
cdr3_aa: CASSLTGQGAHEQYF

clone_size: few
v_call: TRBV5-1
d_call: NA
j_call: TRBJ1-1
cdr3_nt: TGCGCCAGCAGCTCGACAGCTATAAGAGTAGAGAACACTGAAGCTTTCTTT
cdr3_aa: CASSSTAIRVENTEAFF

clone_size: NA
v_call: TRBV7-9
d_call: TRBD1
j_call: TRBJ1-6
cdr3_nt: TGTGCCAGCAGCTGGGACAGCTATAATTCACCCCTCCACTTT
cdr3_aa: CASSWDSYNSPLHF

clone_size: NA
v_call: TRBV4-2
d_call: NA
j_call: TRBJ1-2
cdr3_nt: TGTGCCAGCAGCCAAGTCATGAGGGATGGCTACACCTTC
cdr3_aa: CASSQVMRDGYTF

clone_size: NA
v_call: TRBV10-3
d_call: TRBD1
j_call: TRBJ2-7
cdr3_nt: TGTGCCATCAGTCCAGCCGGGACAGGGCTACGCGAGCAGTACTTC
cdr3_aa: CAISPAGTGLREQYF

clone_size: NA
v_call: TRBV2
d_call: TRBD1
j_call: TRBJ1-1
cdr3_nt: TGTGCCAGCAGTGAGTGGCTCGGGACAGCTAAGGCGGACACTGAAGCTTTCTTT
cdr3_aa: CASSEWLGTAKADTEAFF

clone_size: NA
v_call: TRBV5-1
d_call: TRBD1
j_call: TRBJ2-1
cdr3_nt: TGCGCCAGCTGCCGGACAGGAGGTGGTGAGCAGTTCTTC
cdr3_aa: CASCRTGGGEQFF

clone_size: NA
v_call: TRBV9
d_call: NA
j_call: TRBJ1-2
cdr3_nt: TGTGCCAGCAGCTCAAATCGAGTAGGCCGGACATCCTATGGCTACACCTTC
cdr3_aa: CASSSNRVGRTSYGYTF

clone_size: NA
v_call: TRBV28
d_call: TRBD2
j_call: TRBJ2-1
cdr3_nt: TGTGCCAGCAGTTCCCAGCGGGGATCCTCCGATGAGCAGTTCTTC
cdr3_aa: CASSSQRGSSDEQFF

clone_size: NA
v_call: TRBV28
d_call: NA
j_call: TRBJ2-1
cdr3_nt: TGTGCCAGCAGTTCAGGGAATGAGCAGTTCTTC
cdr3_aa: CASSSGNEQFF

clone_size: NA
v_call: TRBV4-2
d_call: TRBD1
j_call: TRBJ1-2
cdr3_nt: TGTGCCAGCAGCCAATTTCGGACAGGGAACTATGGCTACACCTTC
cdr3_aa: CASSQFRTGNYGYTF

clone_size: NA
v_call: TRBV7-9
d_call: NA
j_call: TRBJ1-5
cdr3_nt: TGTGCCAGCAGCCCCGGACACCGTAGCAATCAGCCCCAGCATTTT
cdr3_aa: CASSPGHRSNQPQHF

clone_size: NA
v_call: TRBV29-1
d_call: TRBD1
j_call: TRBJ2-2
cdr3_nt: TGCAGCGTTGCTGAGGGGGCGCGAACCGGGGAGCTGTTTTTT
cdr3_aa: CSVAEGARTGELFF